This TCR beta chain was recovered during a study of blood T cell repertoires in COVID-19 (TCRdb year 2020). The study in broad terms: Samples covering the acute and convalescent phases of COVID-19 were provided by collaborators in the United States, Italy and Spain. Nearly every sample came with metadata listing a de-identified subject ID, COVID-19 status, age in years and sex. The prospective study material was composed of cDNA or gDNA derived from T cells, B-cell-depleted T cells, or PBMCs. Subjects who had been exposed to COVID-19, were actively infected with it, or had recovered from it provided the deeply sampled blood TCRbeta repertoires that made up the dataset. The repertoires were released in a freely available public database meant as a resource for research on the immune response to SARS-CoV-2. Where available, HLA class I and class II types were obtained from metadata supplied by the sample provider rather than from assay-based typing. Samples were obtained from the ongoing ImmuneRACE study (first 160 participants) and from about 1,300 subjects provided by 6 global collaborators. Findings and caveats that apply to the study as a whole: The amount of clinical and demographic metadata varied by source and participant and was provided uncurated.

In the prospective study, participants were about 18 to 95 years old, resided in 20 to 30 geographic areas of the United States, and were enrolled through a virtual design. Cohort assignment in the prospective study relied on participant-reported clinical history from a screening survey and a study questionnaire. Recovered participants in ImmuneRACE Cohort 3 were defined by two consecutive negative NP/OP PCR tests, clearance by a healthcare professional, or resolution of symptoms. Each participant in the prospective study had whole blood, serum and a nasopharyngeal or oropharyngeal swab collected by mobile phlebotomists. Prospective study participants could optionally give additional blood draws and questionnaires over a roughly 2-month period. Blood samples from the prospective study were shipped frozen or at room temperature prior to DNA extraction. The CDR3 starts with the cysteine, ends with the phenylalanine, and has 14 residues. The sequence is cut down to CDR3 DNA, 42 bases in frame from base 1. The germline V gene provides CDR1 SGHAT and CDR2 FQNNGV. The germline ends are 11 bases apart after V is trimmed by 5 bases and J by 4 bases.

Details on this clone: It lacks a known antigen. No base qualities exist here, and no much larger clone lies one base off it.

TCRbeta CDR3 regions were amplified from genomic DNA by means of the immunoSEQ Assay, a bias-controlled multiplex PCR. The authors' analysis ran thus. Within the assay, amplification of reference gene primers was used to estimate how many nucleated cells each sample contained. Sequence reads were collapsed and filtered to measure the absolute abundance of every unique TCRbeta CDR3 rearrangement. For each sample, productive Simpson clonality was calculated by taking the square root of Simpson's diversity index across productive rearrangements. TCRdb provides this immuneACCESS table in a form limited to in-frame rearrangements. Some clones are lacking; in checked studies, under half of them reflect an unresolved V gene, and why the rest are absent is not known. V and J calls plus clone size are reproduced from that table; the DNA served to infer D and trimming. The sample table records 320,000 or so clones; roughly 84% of these occur just once. The ten top clones hold over 0.8% of the sample.

The specimen sequenced was PBMCs or T cells enriched from blood (not recorded which). The receptor was isolated from a woman aged 25 to 39 who had recovered from COVID-19. The rearranged chain carries TRBV11-2 and TRBJ2-2; the D gene remains uncertain. CDR3 protein: CASSRLQSTGELFF. The nucleotides are TGTGCCAGCAGCCGATTACAGAGCACCGGGGAGCTGTTTTTT.